The clone carrying this T cell receptor (beta chain) was recorded a few times. What it binds is not known. Time point meaning: healthy volunteer bleed at 6 weeks. The authors' total RNA extraction used unfractionated whole blood. This sample was taken from a study of human T cells and chemical hapten exposure. Study-wide results and caveats: The number of TCRs over 1 in 1000 frequency stayed unchanged after DPC.

Trimming removed 3 bases from V and 10 bases from J, with 16 bases in between. The CDR3 contains 14 residues. Individual cDNA molecules in this library carried unique molecular identifiers. Original methodology: A per-sample median of 95,638 TCRs was observed, with a range of 23,224 to 690,600. TCRdb recomputed calls from the RACE reads with MiXCR, one row per CDR3 protein. These V and J calls rely on TCRdb rather than the paper's analysis. The table records about 47,000 distinct CDR3 sequences, approximately 4% of them present only once. The chain combines TRBV12-3 or TRBV12-4 with TRBJ2-1; the D gene is possibly TRBD1 (5 bases). Sequencing was done on a sample of whole blood. The sequence was obtained from a human donor in good health. Some clones in this sample may be carry-over from other donors' samples. CDR3 residues: CASSFSPGLGEQFF. CDR3 DNA sequence: TGTGCCAGCAGTTTCTCTCCAGGGTTAGGCGAGCAGTTCTTC.